Given below is one T cell receptor beta chain in context. This entry is derived from a study of blood T cell repertoires in COVID-19. Trimming cost V 5 bases and J 6 bases, with 14 bases left between them. CDR3 length: 14 residues. CDR1 and CDR2 (germline): SEHNR, FQNEAQ (reference sequence). The assay was immunoSEQ multiplex PCR, and TCRdb's table has in-frame clones only and misses some. The sample comprises 470,000 or so clones, approximately 90% of which are singletons, and approximately 2% rests with the top ten. Clinical histories supplied by participants themselves formed the basis of cohort assignment.

The chain employs TRBV7-9 and TRBJ2-1; possibly TRBD1 for D (5 bases). The source is a woman aged 18 to 35 with acute COVID-19. Sequencing was carried out using PBMCs or T cells enriched from blood (not recorded which). Here the CDR3 DNA reads TGTGCCAGCAGCCGCATTGACAGTCCCAATGAGCAGTTCTTC. The encoded protein is CASSRIDSPNEQFF.